This T cell receptor beta chain derives from a study of T-cell reconstitution after alpha-beta-depleted transplantation in children. Study-level points and caveats: By about two months after transplant, alpha-beta T cells reportedly arose from several hundred graft clones that had expanded. At one year after transplant, newly produced T cells mostly accounted for T-cell counts and diversity.

This clonotype was found many times. Antigen: not known. Preparation of the TCRbeta library involved a method that used unique molecular identifiers. TCRdb reprocessed the PCR reads with MiXCR, giving one entry per CDR3 protein. This table has around 300,000 distinct CDR3 sequences, roughly a tenth appearing once. Trimming removed 1 base from V and 2 bases from J, with 9 bases in between. CDR1 and CDR2 (germline): SGHRS, YFSETQ. CDR3 length: 14 residues. The receptor's source is a boy under two years old with acute myeloid leukemia, due to receive a stem cell transplant. This specimen was PBMCs, taken before TCRalphabeta/CD19-depleted stem cell transplant. The rearrangement joins TRBV5-1 to TRBJ2-5; D not resolved. The CDR3 nucleotides are TGCGCCAGCAGCTTGCGAGCCGAACAAGAGACCCAGTACTTC. Its translation is CASSLRAEQETQYF.